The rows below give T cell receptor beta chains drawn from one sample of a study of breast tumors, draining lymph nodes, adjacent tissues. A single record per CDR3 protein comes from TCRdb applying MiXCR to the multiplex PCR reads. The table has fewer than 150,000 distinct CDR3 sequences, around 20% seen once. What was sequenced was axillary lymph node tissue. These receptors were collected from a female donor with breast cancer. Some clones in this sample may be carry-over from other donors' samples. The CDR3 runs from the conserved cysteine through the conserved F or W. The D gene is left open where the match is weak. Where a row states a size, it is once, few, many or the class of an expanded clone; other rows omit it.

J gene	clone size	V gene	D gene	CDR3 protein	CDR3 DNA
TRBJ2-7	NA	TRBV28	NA	CASSPHRGVAIDEQYF	TGTGCCAGCAGCCCTCATCGCGGAGTGGCCATCGACGAGCAGTACTTC
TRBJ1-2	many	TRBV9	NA	CASSVGVQAVYGYTF	TGTGCCAGCAGCGTAGGGGTTCAGGCCGTATATGGCTACACCTTC
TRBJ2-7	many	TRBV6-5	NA	CASSYSRSRPYEQYF	TGTGCCAGCAGTTACTCGAGAAGCCGTCCCTACGAGCAGTACTTC
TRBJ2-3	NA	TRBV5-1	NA	CASSLEQEADTQYF	TGCGCCAGCAGCTTGGAACAGGAGGCAGATACGCAGTATTTT
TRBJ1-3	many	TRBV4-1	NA	CASSQHSELSVAPIYF	TGCGCCAGCAGCCAACACAGTGAGCTATCGGTCGCGCCCATATATTTT
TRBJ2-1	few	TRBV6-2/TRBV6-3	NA	CASSYSRGTEQFF	TGTGCCAGCAGTTACTCTCGGGGCACTGAGCAGTTCTTC
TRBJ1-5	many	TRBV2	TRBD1	CASTRTGDQPQHF	TGTGCCAGCACCCGAACAGGGGACCAGCCCCAGCATTTT
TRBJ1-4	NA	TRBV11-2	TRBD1	CASSSGTGAEKLFF	TGTGCCAGCAGCTCCGGGACAGGGGCTGAAAAACTGTTTTTT
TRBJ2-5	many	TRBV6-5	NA	CASSYSTGTPQETQYF	TGTGCCAGCAGTTACTCGACTGGGACACCACAAGAGACCCAGTACTTC
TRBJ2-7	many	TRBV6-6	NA	CASSYSKSHEQYF	TGTGCCAGCAGTTACTCGAAATCTCACGAGCAGTACTTC
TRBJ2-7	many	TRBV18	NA	CASSPGTIYEQYF	TGTGCCAGCTCACCAGGGACAATATACGAGCAGTACTTC
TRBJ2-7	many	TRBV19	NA	CASSINRDHEQYF	TGTGCCAGTAGTATAAACAGGGACCACGAGCAGTACTTC
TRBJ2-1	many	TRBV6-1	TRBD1	CASSGTGTGAYNEQFF	TGTGCCAGCAGCGGTACCGGGACAGGGGCCTACAATGAGCAGTTCTTC
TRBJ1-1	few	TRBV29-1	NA	CSVERGRNEAFF	TGCAGCGTTGAGAGGGGCAGAAATGAAGCTTTCTTT
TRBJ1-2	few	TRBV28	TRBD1	CASRTGTGGGYTF	TGTGCCAGCAGGACCGGGACAGGGGGTGGCTACACCTTC
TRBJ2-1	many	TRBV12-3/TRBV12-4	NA	CASSPPDKYNEQFF	TGTGCCAGCAGTCCACCGGACAAGTACAATGAGCAGTTCTTC
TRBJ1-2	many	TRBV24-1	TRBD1	CATSDRTGGRDGYTF	TGTGCCACCAGTGACCGAACAGGGGGCCGAGATGGCTACACCTTC
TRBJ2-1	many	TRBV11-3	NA	CASSLGFSGNEQFF	TGTGCCAGCAGCTTAGGGTTTAGCGGCAATGAGCAGTTCTTC
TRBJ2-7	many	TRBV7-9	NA	CASSRSFYEQYF	TGTGCCAGCAGTCGATCGTTCTACGAGCAGTACTTC
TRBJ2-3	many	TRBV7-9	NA	CASSLTSSTDTQYF	TGTGCCAGCAGCTTGACTAGTTCCACAGATACGCAGTATTTT
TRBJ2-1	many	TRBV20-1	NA	CSAEQRYNEQFF	TGCAGTGCTGAGCAGCGGTACAATGAGCAGTTCTTC
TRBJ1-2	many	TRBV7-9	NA	CASSSPQGGYTF	TGTGCCAGCAGCTCCCCCCAGGGGGGCTACACCTTC
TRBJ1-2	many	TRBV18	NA	CASSPLDSLQEANYGYTF	TGTGCCAGCTCACCCTTGGACAGTCTTCAGGAGGCTAACTATGGCTACACCTTC
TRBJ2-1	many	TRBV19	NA	CASSAPRVEQFF	TGTGCCAGTAGTGCCCCGAGGGTTGAGCAGTTCTTC
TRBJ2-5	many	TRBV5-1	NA	CASSLLGEEETQYF	TGCGCCAGCAGCTTGTTAGGGGAAGAAGAGACCCAGTACTTC
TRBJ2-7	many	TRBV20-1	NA	CSAGGTALYEQYF	TGCAGTGCTGGCGGGACAGCTCTCTACGAGCAGTACTTC
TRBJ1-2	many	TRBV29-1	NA	CSVEGRNYGYTF	TGCAGCGTTGAGGGAAGGAACTATGGCTACACCTTC
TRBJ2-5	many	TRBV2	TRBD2	CASPGLGQETQYF	TGTGCCAGCCCGGGACTAGGACAAGAGACCCAGTACTTC
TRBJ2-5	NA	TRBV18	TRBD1	CASSPPSGGETQYF	TGTGCCAGCTCACCGCCCTCAGGGGGAGAGACCCAGTACTTC
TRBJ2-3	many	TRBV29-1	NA	CSVEGPSSTDTQYF	TGCAGCGTTGAAGGGCCCTCTAGCACAGATACGCAGTATTTT
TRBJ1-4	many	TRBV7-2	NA	CASSPHWAVGGLEKLFF	TGTGCCAGCAGCCCCCATTGGGCTGTCGGGGGGCTTGAAAAACTGTTTTTT
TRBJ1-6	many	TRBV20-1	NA	CSARLAANSPLHF	TGCAGTGCTAGGTTGGCCGCAAATTCACCCCTCCACTTT
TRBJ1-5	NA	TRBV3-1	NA	CASSFWNQPQHF	TGTGCCAGCAGCTTTTGGAACCAGCCCCAGCATTTT
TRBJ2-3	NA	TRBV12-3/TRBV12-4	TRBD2	CASSGGLAGFTDTQYF	TGTGCCAGCAGTGGGGGACTAGCGGGCTTCACAGATACGCAGTATTTT
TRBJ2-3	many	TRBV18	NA	CASSSRPGTDTQYF	TGTGCCAGCTCATCTCGCCCGGGGACAGATACGCAGTATTTT
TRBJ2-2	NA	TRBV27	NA	CASTWASGTGELFF	TGTGCCAGCACCTGGGCGAGTGGAACCGGGGAGCTGTTTTTT
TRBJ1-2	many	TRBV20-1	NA	CSAADGRLGVGGYTF	TGCAGTGCCGCGGATGGACGGCTGGGGGTGGGTGGCTACACCTTC